Given below is one T cell receptor (beta chain) in context. Its antigen is unidentified. This sample stems from a study of identical twins. General study points: The study based its conclusions on cross-sectional statistical analysis and did not follow the same donors. Invariant populations such as MAIT and iNKT cells could partly muddle zero-insertion analyses. Reduced insertions were recorded for abundant cord blood beta clonotypes, with no such pattern in memory repertoires.

This CDR3 contains 13 residues. Germline V gives CDR1 DFQATT, CDR2 SNEGSKA (reference sequence). The ends lost 8 bases at V and 5 bases at J; junction bases unmatched: 11. Using its own MiXCR run on the 5' RACE reads, TCRdb lists one record per CDR3 protein. Among under 800,000 distinct CDR3 sequences listed, about 20% were seen once. The sample was also linked to a second study, of T cells expressing NK-cell markers. Per that paper: These same clonotypes (in several donors) also led the CD3+CD56-NKG2C+ fraction.

The gene calls are TRBV20-1 and TRBJ2-5; TRBD2 matches 7 bases. This TCR was sampled from a woman aged 18-35 years in good health. The source material was PBMCs. CDR3 loop: CSILGGGLETQYF. DNA of the CDR3: TGCAGTATCCTGGGCGGGGGATTGGAGACCCAGTACTTC.